The entry that follows covers one T cell receptor (beta chain) sequence. The clone's antigen remains unknown. Base qualities are missing; no much larger clone stands one base away. The receptor library was made with the immunoSEQ multiplex PCR assay. For the multiplex PCR, a mixture combining 60 forward primers for TCR Vbeta segments and 13 reverse primers for TCR Jbeta segments was used. Amplification of the CDR3 region of rearranged TCR beta genes was performed with a multiplex PCR assay on genomic DNA. On the Illumina HiSeq System, the amplified TCR beta libraries were sequenced as 87-base-pair reads. Under the source paper's analysis protocol: In a later analysis, tens of millions of unique TCR beta chains were counted across the roughly 610 repertoires, and roughly 10 million of these chains were shared by at least two donors. Raw reads were error-corrected and collapsed into unique sequences with a nearest-neighbor algorithm that merged closely related sequences to remove PCR and sequencing errors. CDR3 sequences were aligned to IMGT reference sequences to assign V, D and J gene segments. For a sequence to be retained, at least a six-nucleotide match to both a V gene segment and a J gene segment was required. A rearrangement counted as productive if the CDR3 had no stop codons and remained in frame with V and J, and every other rearrangement counted as non-productive. CDR3 was defined by IMGT convention, running from the second conserved V-encoded cysteine to the conserved J-encoded phenylalanine. Sequences without an unambiguous match to a single V gene segment were excluded from the earlier analysis of about 640 of the donors. An earlier analysis of a few hundred of the donors called V segments functional above 56.7% productive rearrangements and segregating when the between-donor standard deviation exceeded 5%. A statistical classification framework was built to diagnose cytomegalovirus status from the catalog of TCR beta chain sequences. A later analysis assigned V and J genes by comparing TCR nucleotide sequences with IMGT/GENE-DB human TR gene sequences. Using the TCRdist pipeline, a later analysis assigned CDR3 sequences along with most-parsimonious VDJ recombination scenarios. In a later analysis, each TCR beta chain was defined by its CDR3 amino acid sequence together with its V-gene family, and reads without a unique V-gene family were excluded. A later analysis removed several hundred highly shared, low-generation-probability nucleotide sequences to deal with suspected cross-contamination and a sequencing artifact. A later analysis calculated a clonal expansion index for each public chain from normalized within-repertoire ranks of inferred template counts. A later analysis computed generation probabilities with a VDJ recombination model fitted to out-of-frame rearrangements, and checked the results against IGoR. Hypergeometric tests were used in a later analysis to score TCR-TCR, TCR-HLA and TCR-CMV co-occurrence, with a repertoire-size bias correction applied to the TCR pairs. False discovery rates were estimated in a later analysis by permuting HLA or CMV assignments 20 times. In a later analysis, co-occurring TCRs were grouped with DBSCAN, and TCRdist sequence similarity was added when clustering was performed within HLA-allele-positive subsets. Repertoires with fewer than 30,000 or more than 120,000 public chains were left out of co-occurrence clustering, as were five repertoires with anomalous nucleotide sharing. TCRdb re-hosts the immuneACCESS table, in-frame sequences only. Its copies lack some clones; in the studies checked, an unresolved V gene accounts for under half of them, and the cause for the rest is not known. The V and J calls and clone size were taken over from that table, and D and trimming were inferred from the DNA. The sample has about 140,000 clones on record, more than 75% of them singletons. The ten largest clones represent roughly 4% of the sample.

The data were obtained in a study of cytomegalovirus exposure and HLA in healthy donors (dated by TCRdb to 2015 to 2018). For context, the study as a whole: According to an earlier analysis of 550 to 750 of the donors, 150 million to 200 million T cells yielded some 110 million unique TCR beta sequences and 276 Gb of sequence data. The study combined high-throughput TCR immunosequencing, statistical association of individual TCRs with disease status, and machine learning to predict cytomegalovirus infection status. Along with the roughly 700-subject first cohort, a separate validation cohort of 120 different subjects was used. In a later analysis, previously published TCR beta repertoires from 666 donors were re-analyzed and high-resolution HLA genotyping was added so that TCR occurrence patterns could be studied. The study used immunosequencing to profile the T cell repertoires of approximately 640 subjects and linked those repertoires to cytomegalovirus serostatus. Because of strong linkage in the cohort, five DR-DQ haplotypes were treated as single units for association and clustering. Around 320 gigabases of sequencing data and tens of millions of unique TCR sequences were included in an early release covering roughly 600 HLA-typed donors. Every repertoire in the discovery cohort had been generated on one and the same sequencing platform. In a later genetic analysis, genome-wide SNP genotypes for about three fifths of the roughly 670 donors were used, and that subset was treated as a discovery cohort. The later analysis used no new phenotypic data to find candidate immune exposures, relying instead on TCR beta sequences and their occurrence across donors. The number of typed donors differed by locus: roughly 629-640 for A, B, C, DRB1 and DQB1; some 500 for DQA1; 606 for DPA1; and around 490 for DPB1. The genetic ancestry cluster associated with self-reported Caucasian donors included 80% to 90% of the approximately 430 genotyped donors. Both class I and class II loci were covered by HLA typing, at four-digit resolution. Donor age, sex, ethnicity and CMV serostatus were collected together with the repertoire data. The study aimed to test whether signatures of past pathogen exposure could be identified by cataloging public T cell receptors. In an earlier analysis of more than 550 of the donors, high-throughput TCR beta sequencing was used to judge whether each TCR beta V gene segment behaved as functional or pseudogenic. Among over 350 genotyped donors of the cohort, an average of around 240,000 unique TCR beta nucleotide sequences were sequenced per donor, about a sixth of them non-productive. Findings and caveats that apply to the study as a whole: Because counts were too low, more than 15 rarely observed V segments, including chromosome 9 orphons, were left out of the earlier analysis of several hundred of the donors. Cytomegalovirus status was reported to be diagnosed by the classifier with high specificity and sensitivity in both the original and validation cohorts. Some IMGT-functional V segments, including TRBV6-2 and TRBV6-3, could not be told apart with the 87-base-pair reads, so those segments were excluded. A later genetic analysis reported fewer N-insertions in productive TCRs among donors in an Asian-associated ancestry cluster than the approximately 670-donor mean. Presence/absence analyses assumed roughly uniform sequencing depth across donors, an assumption that may not hold. The authors suggested that the approach could potentially be extended to other disease states and immunological phenotypes. A later analysis found that most CMV-associated TCR beta chains appeared HLA-restricted, with HLA associations seemingly driven largely by CMV exposure. A few of the identified cytomegalovirus-associated TCR beta chains were confirmed in vitro to be specific for cytomegalovirus antigens. A later analysis found that HLA-associated TCR beta chains were more clonally expanded and had lower generation probabilities than equally common non-associated chains. An earlier analysis of around 540 of the donors showed that most TCR beta V segments appeared in productive rearrangements either about 90% or about 30% of the time, which broadly matched IMGT annotations. According to a later analysis, parvovirus B19, influenza, CMV and Epstein-Barr virus appeared linked to several top co-occurrence clusters. The study listed 150 to 200 TCR beta chains as associated with cytomegalovirus. A further reported finding was that TCR beta sequences accurately predicted the HLA-A and HLA-B alleles for most subjects in the first cohort. An association between a missense DCLRE1C variant and V-gene and J-gene trimming of TCR beta chains was found in a later genetic analysis and replicated in an independent cohort. For the cohort, immune exposure information was limited to CMV serostatus. In a later analysis, the rate of TCR association differed among HLA loci, with DRB1 alleles having the most associated TCRs and HLA-C alleles having the fewest. While some public TCRs were present in many individuals, most TCR sequences turned up only very rarely across donors. A later analysis associated 17,000 or so TCR beta sequences with specific HLA alleles at a false discovery rate of 0.05. HLA typing was unavailable for some donors at each locus, so association tests used only the typed subset. When HLA alleles, especially DR and DQ, strongly co-occurred, attributing TCR associations to individual alleles was difficult. A cluster of highly shared sequence variants was judged likely to be a technical artifact of the sequencing pipeline. Correlated functional status among segregating V segments might reflect linkage disequilibrium, but an unknown experimental factor could not be ruled out. In this cohort, only TCR beta chains were sequenced, and detectable features were limited by the absence of alpha or paired-chain data.

CDR1 and CDR2 (KGHSH, LQKENI) derive from the germline V gene. Measured from the cysteine to the phenylalanine, the CDR3 is 17 residues long. The retained sequence is limited to the CDR3, 51 bases, with the frame set at the first base. Trimming removed 1 base from V and 0 bases from J, leaving 13 bases between the germline ends. The cohort was made up of 666 healthy bone marrow donors. All cohort members were sampled while nominally healthy, although unrecorded immune exposures were likely present. The donor was CMV seronegative and was included in the group of around 320 seronegative cohort members. A peripheral blood sample was provided by each donor, and peripheral blood mononuclear cells were used for TCR beta sequencing. The Qiagen DNeasy Blood Extraction Kit was used to extract genomic DNA from the blood cell samples.

The V and J segments used are TRBV18 and TRBJ1-5; the D gene assignment is ambiguous. Sequenced sample: PBMCs. The clonotype comes from a man between 18 and 29 years old in good health and CMV-seronegative. The CDR3 amino acid sequence is: CASSPRVTEYSNQPQHF. The sequenced DNA is TGTGCCAGCTCACCACGAGTAACAGAATATAGCAATCAGCCCCAGCATTTT.